Sequencing of this TCR beta chain was carried out in a study of blood T cells in healthy people across ages. Study observations and caveats: The fall in TCR beta diversity per million T cells was roughly linear with age.

This clonotype was seen a few times. The antigen remains unidentified. Next came a second PCR, run for roughly 6 to 11 cycles, which used a sample-barcoded 5' primer along with a J-beta primer mix. A template-switch adaptor that had 12 random nucleotides put a tag on each cDNA molecule. TCRdb analysed the 5' RACE reads with MiXCR anew, one entry per CDR3 protein. The profile shows approximately 320,000 distinct CDR3 sequences, around 29% of them singletons. At least 5 micrograms of total RNA were extracted per sample. The V gene's germline CDR1 is LNHNV and CDR2 YYDKDF (reference sequence). The CDR3 is 16 residues long.

The J gene is TRBJ2-5, the V gene TRBV15, with TRBD1 as a possible D gene (7 bases). The assigned J gene may be wrong: the sequence end matches TRBJ2-1 better. The TCR comes from a woman in her 70s in good health. The sample taken for sequencing was blood. The CDR3 reads CATSRRDRAAPDEQFF. The CDR3 DNA reads as TGTGCCACCAGCAGGCGGGACAGAGCGGCTCCGGATGAGCAGTTCTTC.